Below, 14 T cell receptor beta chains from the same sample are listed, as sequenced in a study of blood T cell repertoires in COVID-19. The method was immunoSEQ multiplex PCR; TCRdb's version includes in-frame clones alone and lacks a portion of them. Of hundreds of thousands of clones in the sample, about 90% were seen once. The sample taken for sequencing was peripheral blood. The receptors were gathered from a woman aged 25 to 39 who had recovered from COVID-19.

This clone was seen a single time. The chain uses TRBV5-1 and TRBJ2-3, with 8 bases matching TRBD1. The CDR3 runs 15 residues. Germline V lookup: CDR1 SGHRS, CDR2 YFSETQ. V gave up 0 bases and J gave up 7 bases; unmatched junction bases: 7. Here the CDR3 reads CASSLAAGGTNTQYF. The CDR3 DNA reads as TGCGCCAGCAGCTTGGCGGCAGGGGGCACGAATACGCAGTATTTT.

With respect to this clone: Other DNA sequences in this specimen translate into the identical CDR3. The CDR3 protein is CASSLGLAGGQETQYF. CDR3 DNA: TGCGCCAGCAGCTTGGGACTAGCGGGAGGTCAAGAGACCCAGTACTTC. The chain links TRBV5-1 to TRBJ2-5; 13 bases are a match to TRBD2. The V segment lost 0 bases and the J segment 2 bases; nucleotides outside the gene matches: 1. This CDR3 spans 16 amino acids. CDR1 SGHRS and CDR2 YFSETQ come from the germline V gene.

CDR3 in amino acids: CASSLRTSGMAYEQYF. CDR3 bases: TGCGCCAGCAGCTTGAGGACTAGCGGGATGGCCTACGAGCAGTACTTC. V gene TRBV5-1 combines with J gene TRBJ2-7; 12 bases are a match to TRBD2. With V trimmed by 1 base and J by 2 bases, 4 bases remained unmatched. The V gene's germline CDR1 is SGHRS and CDR2 YFSETQ. This CDR3 region has 16 residues.

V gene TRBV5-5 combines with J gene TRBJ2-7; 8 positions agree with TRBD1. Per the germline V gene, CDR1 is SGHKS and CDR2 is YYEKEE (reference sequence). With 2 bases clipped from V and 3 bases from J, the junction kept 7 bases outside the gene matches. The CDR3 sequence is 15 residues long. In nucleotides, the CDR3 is TGTGCCAGCAGCTTAAGGGTCGGGACAGGCTACGAGCAGTACTTC. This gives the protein CASSLRVGTGYEQYF.

This CDR3 is CAWSGGGTGEQFF. CDR3 DNA: TGTGCCTGGAGTGGGGGGGGGACTGGCGAGCAGTTCTTC. This chain joins TRBV30 and TRBJ2-1; TRBD2 agrees at 7 bases. Germline V lookup: CDR1 GTSNPN, CDR2 SVGIG (reference sequence). CDR3 length: 13 residues. V was clipped by 1 base and J by 10 bases; unmatched bases: 7.

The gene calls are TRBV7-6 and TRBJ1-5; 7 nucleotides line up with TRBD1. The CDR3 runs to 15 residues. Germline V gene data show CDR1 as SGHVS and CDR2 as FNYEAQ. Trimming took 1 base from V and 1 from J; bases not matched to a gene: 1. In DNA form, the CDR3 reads TGTGCCAGCAGCTTAGAGGGGGCAAGCAATCAGCCCCAGCATTTT. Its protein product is CASSLEGASNQPQHF.

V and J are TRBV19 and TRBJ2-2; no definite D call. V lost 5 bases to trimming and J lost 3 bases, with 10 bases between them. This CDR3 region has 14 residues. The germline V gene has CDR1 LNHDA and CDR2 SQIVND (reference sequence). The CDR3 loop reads CASSARNYTGELFF. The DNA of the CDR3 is TGTGCCAGTAGTGCGCGAAACTACACCGGGGAGCTGTTTTTT.

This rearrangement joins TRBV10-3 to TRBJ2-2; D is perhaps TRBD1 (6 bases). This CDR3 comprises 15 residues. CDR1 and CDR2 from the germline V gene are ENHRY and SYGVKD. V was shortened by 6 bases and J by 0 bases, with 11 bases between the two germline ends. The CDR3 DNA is TGTGCCATCAGGATGACAGGACCGAACACCGGGGAGCTGTTTTTT. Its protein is CAIRMTGPNTGELFF.

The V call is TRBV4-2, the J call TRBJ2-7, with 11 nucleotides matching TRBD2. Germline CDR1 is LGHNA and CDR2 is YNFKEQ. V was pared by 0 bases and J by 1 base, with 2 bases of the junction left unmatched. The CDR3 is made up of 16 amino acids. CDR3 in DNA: TGTGCCAGCAGCCAAGAGGGGACTAGCGGTTCCTACGAGCAGTACTTC. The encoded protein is CASSQEGTSGSYEQYF.

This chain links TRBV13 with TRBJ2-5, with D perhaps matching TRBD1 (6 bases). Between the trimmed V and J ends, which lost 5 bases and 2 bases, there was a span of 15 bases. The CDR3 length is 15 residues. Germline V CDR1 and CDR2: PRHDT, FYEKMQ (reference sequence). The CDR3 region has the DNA TGTGCCAGCAGCCTAACAGGGTCGAGGCAAGAGACCCAGTACTTC. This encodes CASSLTGSRQETQYF.

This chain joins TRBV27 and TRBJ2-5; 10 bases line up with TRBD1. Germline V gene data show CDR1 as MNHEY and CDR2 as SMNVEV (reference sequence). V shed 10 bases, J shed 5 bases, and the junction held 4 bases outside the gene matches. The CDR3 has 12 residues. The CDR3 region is CATPTGGETQYF. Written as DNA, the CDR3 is TGTGCCACCCCGACAGGGGGCGAGACCCAGTACTTC.

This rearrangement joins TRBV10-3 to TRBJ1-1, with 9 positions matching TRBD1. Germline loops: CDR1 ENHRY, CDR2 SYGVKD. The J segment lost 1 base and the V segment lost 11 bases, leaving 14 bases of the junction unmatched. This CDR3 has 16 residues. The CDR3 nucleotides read TGTGCCTGCGGATCCTTCGGGACAGGGTCGAACACTGAAGCTTTCTTT. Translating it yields CACGSFGTGSNTEAFF.

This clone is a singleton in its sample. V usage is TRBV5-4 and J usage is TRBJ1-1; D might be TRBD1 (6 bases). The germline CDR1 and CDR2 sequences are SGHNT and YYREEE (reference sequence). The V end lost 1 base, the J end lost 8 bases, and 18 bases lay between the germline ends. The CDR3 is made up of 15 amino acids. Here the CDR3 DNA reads TGTGCCAGCAGCTTGAGGGGGGGCTTGGAGCGCGAAGCTTTCTTT. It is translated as CASSLRGGLEREAFF.

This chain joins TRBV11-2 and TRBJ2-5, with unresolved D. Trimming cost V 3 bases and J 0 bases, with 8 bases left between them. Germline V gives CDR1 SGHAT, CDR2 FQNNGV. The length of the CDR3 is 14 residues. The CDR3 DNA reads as TGTGCCAGCAGCTTGTCTCTGTACCAAGAGACCCAGTACTTC. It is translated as CASSLSLYQETQYF.